The rows below give T cell receptor beta chains drawn from one sample of a study of control samples from healthy donors and cancer patients. TCRdb's copy holds only in-frame clones and misses some; the assay was immunoSEQ multiplex PCR. The data show 120,000 or so clones, approximately 92% seen once. The specimen sequenced was PBMCs. These receptors were obtained from an older man with head and neck cancer. CDR3s include the opening cysteine and the closing phenylalanine or tryptophan. D genes are given only for firm matches. A clone size is listed for some rows: how often the clone was seen (once, few, many), or a class if it is expanded.

cdr3_aa: CASSHAGPSPSEQYF
cdr3_nt: TGTGCCAGCAGCCACGCCGGGCCTTCCCCCTCCGAGCAGTACTTC
v_call: TRBV5-4
clone_size: -
d_call: -
j_call: TRBJ2-7

cdr3_aa: CASSHSVAGVYEQYF
cdr3_nt: TGCGCCAGCAGCCATAGTGTAGCGGGGGTCTACGAGCAGTACTTC
v_call: TRBV4-1
clone_size: -
d_call: TRBD2
j_call: TRBJ2-7

cdr3_aa: CASSFGRFPYYEQYF
cdr3_nt: TGCGCCAGCAGCTTCGGCCGCTTCCCTTACTACGAGCAGTACTTC
v_call: TRBV5-1
clone_size: few
d_call: -
j_call: TRBJ2-7

cdr3_aa: CASSYILEGGYTF
cdr3_nt: TGTGCCAGCAGTTACATACTCGAGGGTGGCTACACCTTC
v_call: TRBV6-2/TRBV6-3
clone_size: -
d_call: -
j_call: TRBJ1-2

cdr3_aa: CASSYGGSGYNEQFF
cdr3_nt: TGTGCCAGCAGTTACGGAGGTAGCGGTTACAATGAGCAGTTCTTC
v_call: TRBV6-6
clone_size: -
d_call: -
j_call: TRBJ2-1

cdr3_aa: CASRGVFSGANVLTF
cdr3_nt: TGTGCCAGTCGGGGGGTCTTCTCTGGGGCCAACGTCCTGACTTTC
v_call: TRBV19
clone_size: -
d_call: TRBD2
j_call: TRBJ2-6

cdr3_aa: CASSLGGARDTEAFF
cdr3_nt: TGTGCCAGCAGCTTGGGGGGGGCGCGGGACACTGAAGCTTTCTTT
v_call: TRBV5-4
clone_size: -
d_call: -
j_call: TRBJ1-1

cdr3_aa: CASSIVGSGGASTGELFF
cdr3_nt: TGTGCCAGTAGTATAGTAGGTTCAGGGGGCGCCTCGACCGGGGAGCTGTTTTTT
v_call: TRBV19
clone_size: -
d_call: TRBD1
j_call: TRBJ2-2

cdr3_aa: CASSSGQGATTDTQYF
cdr3_nt: TGCGCCAGCAGCTCCGGACAGGGGGCGACTACAGATACGCAGTATTTT
v_call: TRBV5-1
clone_size: -
d_call: TRBD1
j_call: TRBJ2-3

cdr3_aa: CASSQDSGVGAEAQYF
cdr3_nt: TGTGCCAGCAGCCAAGATAGCGGGGTTGGGGCGGAGGCCCAGTACTTC
v_call: TRBV4-2
clone_size: -
d_call: TRBD2
j_call: TRBJ2-5

cdr3_aa: CASSRDANSNQPQHF
cdr3_nt: TGTGCCAGCTCGAGGGACGCTAATAGCAATCAGCCCCAGCATTTT
v_call: TRBV18
clone_size: -
d_call: -
j_call: TRBJ1-5

cdr3_aa: CASSLAHEQYF
cdr3_nt: TGTGCCAGCAGCTTAGCCCACGAGCAGTACTTC
v_call: TRBV7-2
clone_size: -
d_call: -
j_call: TRBJ2-7

cdr3_aa: CASSYERTGYQPQHF
cdr3_nt: TGTGCCAGCAGTTACGAGCGTACTGGTTATCAGCCCCAGCATTTT
v_call: TRBV6-5
clone_size: -
d_call: -
j_call: TRBJ1-5

cdr3_aa: CASSVAGAEYEQYF
cdr3_nt: TGTGCCAGCAGCGTAGCAGGGGCTGAATACGAGCAGTACTTC
v_call: TRBV9
clone_size: -
d_call: -
j_call: TRBJ2-7

cdr3_aa: CASSYDPLALHF
cdr3_nt: TGTGCCAGCAGTTACGACCCCTTGGCCCTCCACTTT
v_call: TRBV6-6
clone_size: -
d_call: -
j_call: TRBJ1-6

cdr3_aa: CASSPEGGGYTF
cdr3_nt: TGTGCCAGCAGCCCTGAGGGGGGAGGCTACACCTTC
v_call: TRBV6-6
clone_size: -
d_call: -
j_call: TRBJ1-2

cdr3_aa: CASSFLGSSTDTQYF
cdr3_nt: TGTGCCAGCAGCTTTCTTGGCTCTAGCACAGATACGCAGTATTTT
v_call: TRBV5-4
clone_size: -
d_call: -
j_call: TRBJ2-3

cdr3_aa: CASSLGQGSIYEQYF
cdr3_nt: TGTGCCAGCAGCTTAGGGCAGGGGTCCATCTACGAGCAGTACTTC
v_call: TRBV7-7
clone_size: -
d_call: -
j_call: TRBJ2-7

cdr3_aa: CASSFSTTGNQPQHF
cdr3_nt: TGTGCCAGCAGCTTTAGCACAACGGGCAATCAGCCCCAGCATTTT
v_call: TRBV7-9
clone_size: -
d_call: -
j_call: TRBJ1-5

cdr3_aa: CASSLGPGGHYTYEQYF
cdr3_nt: TGTGCCAGCAGCTTGGGGCCGGGAGGGCATTATACCTACGAGCAGTACTTC
v_call: TRBV11-2
clone_size: -
d_call: TRBD2
j_call: TRBJ2-7

cdr3_aa: CASSPTGNEQYF
cdr3_nt: TGTGCCAGCAGCCCAACAGGGAACGAGCAGTACTTC
v_call: TRBV6-5
clone_size: -
d_call: -
j_call: TRBJ2-7

cdr3_aa: CASSVAPGQGVGELFF
cdr3_nt: TGTGCCAGCAGCGTAGCCCCGGGACAGGGTGTCGGGGAGCTGTTTTTT
v_call: TRBV11-2
clone_size: -
d_call: TRBD1
j_call: TRBJ2-2

cdr3_aa: CASSPSILATPNQPQHF
cdr3_nt: TGCGCCAGCAGCCCCTCCATCCTGGCAACTCCTAATCAGCCCCAGCATTTT
v_call: TRBV4-1
clone_size: -
d_call: -
j_call: TRBJ1-5

cdr3_aa: CASSGTTDTEAFF
cdr3_nt: TGTGCCAGCAGCGGAACGACGGACACTGAAGCTTTCTTT
v_call: TRBV12-3/TRBV12-4
clone_size: once
d_call: -
j_call: TRBJ1-1

cdr3_aa: CASSLPRDSGVDTQYF
cdr3_nt: TGTGCCAGCAGCTTACCGCGGGACAGCGGGGTAGATACGCAGTATTTT
v_call: TRBV5-6
clone_size: -
d_call: -
j_call: TRBJ2-3

cdr3_aa: CASSESQDTDTQYF
cdr3_nt: TGTGCCAGCAGTGAGTCCCAGGACACAGATACGCAGTATTTT
v_call: TRBV6-1
clone_size: -
d_call: -
j_call: TRBJ2-3

cdr3_aa: CASSLGRGSGSTDTQYF
cdr3_nt: TGCGCCAGCAGCTTGGGAAGGGGCAGCGGGAGCACAGATACGCAGTATTTT
v_call: TRBV5-1
clone_size: -
d_call: -
j_call: TRBJ2-3

cdr3_aa: CASSEVLESGIFYNSPLHF
cdr3_nt: TGTGCCAGCAGTGAAGTCCTCGAGTCGGGGATCTTCTATAATTCACCCCTCCACTTT
v_call: TRBV6-1
clone_size: -
d_call: -
j_call: TRBJ1-6

cdr3_aa: CASSVLAGPPYEQYF
cdr3_nt: TGTGCCAGCAGCGTCCTAGCGGGACCCCCCTACGAGCAGTACTTC
v_call: TRBV5-4
clone_size: -
d_call: TRBD2
j_call: TRBJ2-7

cdr3_aa: CASSHLPYNEQFF
cdr3_nt: TGTGCCAGCAGCCACTTGCCCTACAATGAGCAGTTCTTC
v_call: TRBV4-2
clone_size: -
d_call: -
j_call: TRBJ2-1

cdr3_aa: CASTLPSGSKMYF
cdr3_nt: TGTGCCAGCACACTACCATCCGGGTCAAAGATGTATTTT
v_call: TRBV25-1
clone_size: -
d_call: -
j_call: TRBJ2-3

cdr3_aa: CASSPVGQNYGYTF
cdr3_nt: TGTGCCAGCTCACCCGTCGGACAAAACTATGGCTACACCTTC
v_call: TRBV18
clone_size: -
d_call: -
j_call: TRBJ1-2

cdr3_aa: CASSQDLPVNEKLFF
cdr3_nt: TGTGCCAGCAGCCAAGACTTGCCGGTAAATGAAAAACTGTTTTTT
v_call: TRBV4-2
clone_size: -
d_call: -
j_call: TRBJ1-4

cdr3_aa: CASSLFRYEQYF
cdr3_nt: TGTGCCAGCAGCTTGTTCCGCTACGAGCAGTACTTC
v_call: TRBV5-4
clone_size: -
d_call: -
j_call: TRBJ2-7

cdr3_aa: CASSLERGAGNTIYF
cdr3_nt: TGTGCCAGCAGCTTAGAGCGGGGTGCGGGAAACACCATATATTTT
v_call: TRBV11-2
clone_size: -
d_call: -
j_call: TRBJ1-3

cdr3_aa: CASGLATGTGEITEAFF
cdr3_nt: TGTGCTAGTGGTTTGGCTACCGGGACAGGGGAGATCACTGAAGCTTTCTTT
v_call: TRBV12-5
clone_size: -
d_call: TRBD1
j_call: TRBJ1-1

cdr3_aa: CASSSRKPDSSNEKLFF
cdr3_nt: TGTGCCAGCAGCTCACGGAAACCGGACAGTTCGAATGAAAAACTGTTTTTT
v_call: TRBV4-2
clone_size: -
d_call: -
j_call: TRBJ1-4

cdr3_aa: CASSQEVGWVEAFF
cdr3_nt: TGCGCCAGCAGCCAAGAAGTGGGGTGGGTTGAAGCTTTCTTT
v_call: TRBV4-1
clone_size: -
d_call: -
j_call: TRBJ1-1

cdr3_aa: CASTRAEKETQYF
cdr3_nt: TGCGCCAGCACCAGGGCGGAAAAAGAGACCCAGTACTTC
v_call: TRBV5-1
clone_size: -
d_call: -
j_call: TRBJ2-5

cdr3_aa: CASSYRYGLTYGYTF
cdr3_nt: TGTGCCAGCAGTTATCGTTACGGCCTGACCTATGGCTACACCTTC
v_call: TRBV6-5
clone_size: -
d_call: -
j_call: TRBJ1-2

cdr3_aa: CASSLNPSPGFRTDTQYF
cdr3_nt: TGTGCCAGCAGCTTAAATCCCTCCCCAGGGTTCAGGACAGATACGCAGTATTTT
v_call: TRBV11-2
clone_size: -
d_call: -
j_call: TRBJ2-3

cdr3_aa: CASSYSRETQYF
cdr3_nt: TGTGCCAGCAGTTACTCCCGGGAGACCCAGTACTTC
v_call: TRBV6-2/TRBV6-3
clone_size: -
d_call: -
j_call: TRBJ2-5

cdr3_aa: CASSETLRDRGNYGYTF
cdr3_nt: TGTGCCAGCAGTGAGACCTTGAGGGACAGGGGGAACTATGGCTACACCTTC
v_call: TRBV2
clone_size: -
d_call: TRBD1
j_call: TRBJ1-2

cdr3_aa: CATSRSSTSGVTDTQYF
cdr3_nt: TGTGCCACCAGCAGAAGCTCCACTAGCGGGGTCACAGATACGCAGTATTTT
v_call: TRBV15
clone_size: -
d_call: TRBD2
j_call: TRBJ2-3

cdr3_aa: CASRGQGPGELFF
cdr3_nt: TGTGCCAGCAGGGGACAGGGGCCCGGGGAGCTGTTTTTT
v_call: TRBV6-5
clone_size: -
d_call: TRBD1
j_call: TRBJ2-2

cdr3_aa: CASSYYTDYEQYF
cdr3_nt: TGTGCCAGCAGTTACTACACGGACTACGAGCAGTACTTC
v_call: TRBV6-2/TRBV6-3
clone_size: -
d_call: -
j_call: TRBJ2-7

cdr3_aa: CASIKTGYGYEQYF
cdr3_nt: TGTGCCAGCATTAAAACAGGGTATGGCTACGAGCAGTACTTC
v_call: TRBV2
clone_size: -
d_call: -
j_call: TRBJ2-7

cdr3_aa: CASSDRGTGAQGAFF
cdr3_nt: TGTGCCAGCAGTGACCGTGGTACGGGGGCCCAAGGAGCTTTCTTT
v_call: TRBV6-4
clone_size: few
d_call: -
j_call: TRBJ1-1

cdr3_aa: CASRWTSGSAGELFF
cdr3_nt: TGTGCCAGCAGATGGACTAGCGGGAGTGCCGGGGAGCTGTTTTTT
v_call: TRBV27
clone_size: -
d_call: TRBD2
j_call: TRBJ2-2

cdr3_aa: CASSQGRLASSSNEQFF
cdr3_nt: TGCGCCAGCAGCCAAGGCCGACTAGCCAGTAGTTCTAATGAGCAGTTCTTC
v_call: TRBV4-3
clone_size: -
d_call: TRBD2
j_call: TRBJ2-1